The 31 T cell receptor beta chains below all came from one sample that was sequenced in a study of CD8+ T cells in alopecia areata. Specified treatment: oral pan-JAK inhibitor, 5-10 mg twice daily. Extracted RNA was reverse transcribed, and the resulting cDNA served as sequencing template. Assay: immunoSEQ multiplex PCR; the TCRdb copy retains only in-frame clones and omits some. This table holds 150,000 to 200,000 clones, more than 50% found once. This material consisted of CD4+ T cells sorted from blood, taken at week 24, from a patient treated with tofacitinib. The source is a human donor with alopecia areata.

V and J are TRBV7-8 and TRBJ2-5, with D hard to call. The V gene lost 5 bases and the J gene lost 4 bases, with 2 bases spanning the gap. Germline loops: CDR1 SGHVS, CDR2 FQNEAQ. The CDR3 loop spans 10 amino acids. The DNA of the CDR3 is TGTGCCAGCAGCACAGAGACCCAGTACTTC. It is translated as CASSTETQYF.

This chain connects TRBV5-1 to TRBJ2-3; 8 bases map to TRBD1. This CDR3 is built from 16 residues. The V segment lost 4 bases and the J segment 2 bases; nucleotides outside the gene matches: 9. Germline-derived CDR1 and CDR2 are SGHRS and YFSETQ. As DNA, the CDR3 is TGCGCCAGCAGCCCACCCACAGGGGGTATCACAGATACGCAGTATTTT. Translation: CASSPPTGGITDTQYF.

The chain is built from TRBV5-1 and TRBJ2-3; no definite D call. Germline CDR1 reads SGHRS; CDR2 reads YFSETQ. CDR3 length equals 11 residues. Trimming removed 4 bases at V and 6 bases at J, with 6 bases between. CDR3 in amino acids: CASSTRDTQYF. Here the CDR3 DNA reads TGCGCCAGCAGCACCAGGGATACGCAGTATTTT.

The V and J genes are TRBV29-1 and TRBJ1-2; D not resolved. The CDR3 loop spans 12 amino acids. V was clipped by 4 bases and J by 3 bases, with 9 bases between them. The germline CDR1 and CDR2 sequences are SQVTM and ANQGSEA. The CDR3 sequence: CSVVNTDYGYTF. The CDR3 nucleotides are TGCAGCGTTGTTAACACAGACTATGGCTACACCTTC.

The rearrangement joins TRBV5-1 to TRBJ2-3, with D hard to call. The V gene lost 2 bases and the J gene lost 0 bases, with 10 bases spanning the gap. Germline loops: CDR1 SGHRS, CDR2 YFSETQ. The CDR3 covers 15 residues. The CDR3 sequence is CASSFLPASTDTQYF. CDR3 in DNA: TGCGCCAGCAGCTTTCTACCGGCTAGCACAGATACGCAGTATTTT.

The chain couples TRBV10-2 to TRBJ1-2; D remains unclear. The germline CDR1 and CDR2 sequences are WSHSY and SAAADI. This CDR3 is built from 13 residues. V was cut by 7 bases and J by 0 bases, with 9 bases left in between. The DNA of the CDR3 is TGCGCCAGCACTACCAACCCTAACTATGGCTACACCTTC. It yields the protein CASTTNPNYGYTF.

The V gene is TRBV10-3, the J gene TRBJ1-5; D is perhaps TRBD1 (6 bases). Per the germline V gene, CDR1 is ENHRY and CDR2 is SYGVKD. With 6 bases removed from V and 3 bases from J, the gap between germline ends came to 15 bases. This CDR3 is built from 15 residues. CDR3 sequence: CAISDTGKLNQPQHF. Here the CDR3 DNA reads TGTGCCATCAGCGATACAGGGAAGCTCAATCAGCCCCAGCATTTT.

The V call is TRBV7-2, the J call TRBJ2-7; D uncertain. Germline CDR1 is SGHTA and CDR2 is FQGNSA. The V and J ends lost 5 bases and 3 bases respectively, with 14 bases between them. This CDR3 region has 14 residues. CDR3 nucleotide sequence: TGTGCCAGCAGCCTGAGTTATGGGATCTACGAGCAGTACTTC. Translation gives CASSLSYGIYEQYF.

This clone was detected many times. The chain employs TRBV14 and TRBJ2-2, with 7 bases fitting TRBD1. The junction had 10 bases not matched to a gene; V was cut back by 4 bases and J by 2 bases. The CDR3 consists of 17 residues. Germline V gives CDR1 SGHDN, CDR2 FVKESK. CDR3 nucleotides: TGTGCCAGCAGCCTCAGAGCCGGGACAGTTAACACCGGGGAGCTGTTTTTT. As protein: CASSLRAGTVNTGELFF. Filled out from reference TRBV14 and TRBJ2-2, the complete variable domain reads EAGVTQFPSHSVIEKGQTVTLRCDPISGHDNLYWYRRVMGKEIKFLLHFVKESKQDESGMPNNRFLAERTGGTYSTLKVQPAELEDSGVYFCASSLRAGTVNTGELFFGEGSRLTVL.

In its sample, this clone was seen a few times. The CDR3 region is CASSTSTGGNTEAFF. The DNA for the CDR3 is TGTGCCAGTAGTACCTCGACAGGGGGCAACACTGAAGCTTTCTTT. The chain is built from TRBV19 and TRBJ1-1; 10 bases agree with TRBD1. The CDR3 is 15 residues long. CDR1 is LNHDA, CDR2 SQIVND, per germline (reference sequence). Unmatched junction bases numbered 4, after V lost 4 bases and J lost 2 bases.

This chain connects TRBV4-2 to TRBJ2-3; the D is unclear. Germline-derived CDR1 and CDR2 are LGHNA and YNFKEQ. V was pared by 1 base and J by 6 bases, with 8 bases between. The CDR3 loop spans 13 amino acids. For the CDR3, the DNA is TGTGCCAGCAGCCAAGGCTCGTTCGATACGCAGTATTTT. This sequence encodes CASSQGSFDTQYF.

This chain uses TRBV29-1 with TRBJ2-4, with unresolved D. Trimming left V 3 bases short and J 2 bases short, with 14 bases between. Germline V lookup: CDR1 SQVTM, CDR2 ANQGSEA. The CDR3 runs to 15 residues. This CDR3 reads CSVDVGFPSKNIQYF. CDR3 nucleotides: TGCAGCGTTGACGTAGGGTTCCCGTCCAAAAACATTCAGTACTTC.

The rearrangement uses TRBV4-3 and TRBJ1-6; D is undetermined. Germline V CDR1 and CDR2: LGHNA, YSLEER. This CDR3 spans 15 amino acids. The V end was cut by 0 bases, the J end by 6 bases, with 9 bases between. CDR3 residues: CASSQDGGLNSPLHF. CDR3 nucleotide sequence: TGCGCCAGCAGCCAAGACGGTGGGCTTAATTCACCCCTCCACTTT.

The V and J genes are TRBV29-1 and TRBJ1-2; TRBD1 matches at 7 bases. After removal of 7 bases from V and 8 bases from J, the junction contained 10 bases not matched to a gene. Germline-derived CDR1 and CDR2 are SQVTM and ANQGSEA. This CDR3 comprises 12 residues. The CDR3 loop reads CSAEDRARGYTF. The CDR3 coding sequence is TGCAGCGCCGAAGACAGGGCTCGCGGCTACACCTTC.

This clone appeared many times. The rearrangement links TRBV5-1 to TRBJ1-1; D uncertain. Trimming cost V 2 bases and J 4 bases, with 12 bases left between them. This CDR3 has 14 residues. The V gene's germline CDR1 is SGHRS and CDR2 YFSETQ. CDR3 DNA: TGCGCCAGCAGCTTCGACGCACCCTCCACTGAAGCTTTCTTT. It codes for CASSFDAPSTEAFF.

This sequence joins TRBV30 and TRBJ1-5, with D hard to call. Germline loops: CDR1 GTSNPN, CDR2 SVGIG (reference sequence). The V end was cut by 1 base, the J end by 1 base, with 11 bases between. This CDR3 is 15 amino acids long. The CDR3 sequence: CAWSAGTRSNQPQHF. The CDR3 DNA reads TGTGCCTGGAGTGCCGGAACTCGCAGCAATCAGCCCCAGCATTTT.

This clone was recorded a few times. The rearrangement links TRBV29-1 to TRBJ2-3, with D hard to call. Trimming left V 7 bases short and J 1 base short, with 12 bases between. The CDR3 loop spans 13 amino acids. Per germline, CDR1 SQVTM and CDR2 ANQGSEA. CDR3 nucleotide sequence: TGCAGCGCCCAGACTTTCGGCACAGATACGCAGTATTTT. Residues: CSAQTFGTDTQYF.

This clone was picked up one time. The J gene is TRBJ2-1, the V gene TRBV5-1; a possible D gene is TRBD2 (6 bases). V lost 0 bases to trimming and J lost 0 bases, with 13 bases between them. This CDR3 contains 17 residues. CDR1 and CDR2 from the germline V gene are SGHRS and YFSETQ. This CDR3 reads CASSLAGRGSSYNEQFF. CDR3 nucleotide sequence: TGCGCCAGCAGCTTGGCCGGACGGGGGAGCTCCTACAATGAGCAGTTCTTC.

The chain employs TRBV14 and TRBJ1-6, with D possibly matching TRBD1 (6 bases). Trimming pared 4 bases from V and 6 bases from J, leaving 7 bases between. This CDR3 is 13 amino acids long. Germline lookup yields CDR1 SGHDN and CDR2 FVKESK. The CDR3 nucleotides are TGTGCCAGCAGCCGACAGGCTAATTCACCCCTCCACTTT. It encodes CASSRQANSPLHF.

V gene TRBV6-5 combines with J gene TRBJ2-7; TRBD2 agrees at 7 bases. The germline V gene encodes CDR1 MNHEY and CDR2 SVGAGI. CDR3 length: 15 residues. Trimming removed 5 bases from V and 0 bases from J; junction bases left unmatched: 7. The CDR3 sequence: CASSPGGRSSYEQYF. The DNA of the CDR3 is TGTGCCAGCAGTCCCGGGGGGAGAAGCTCCTACGAGCAGTACTTC.

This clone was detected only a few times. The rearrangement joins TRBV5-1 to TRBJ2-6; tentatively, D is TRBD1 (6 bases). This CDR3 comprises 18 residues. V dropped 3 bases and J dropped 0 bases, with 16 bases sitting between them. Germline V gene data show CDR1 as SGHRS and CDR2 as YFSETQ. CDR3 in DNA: TGCGCCAGCAGCTCCCCCTCGGGACAAATCTCTGGGGCCAACGTCCTGACTTTC. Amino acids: CASSSPSGQISGANVLTF. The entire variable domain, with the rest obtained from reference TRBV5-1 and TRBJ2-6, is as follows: KAGVTQTPRYLIKTRGQQVTLSCSPISGHRSVSWYQQTPGQGLQFLFEYFSETQRNKGNFPGRFSGRQFSNSRSEMNVSTLELGDSALYLCASSSPSGQISGANVLTFGAGSRLTVL.

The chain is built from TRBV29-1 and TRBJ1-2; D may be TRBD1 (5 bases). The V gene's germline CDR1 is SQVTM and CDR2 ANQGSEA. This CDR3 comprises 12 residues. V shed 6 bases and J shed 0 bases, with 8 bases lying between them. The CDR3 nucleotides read TGCAGCGTCGGGACCCCTAACTATGGCTACACCTTC. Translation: CSVGTPNYGYTF.

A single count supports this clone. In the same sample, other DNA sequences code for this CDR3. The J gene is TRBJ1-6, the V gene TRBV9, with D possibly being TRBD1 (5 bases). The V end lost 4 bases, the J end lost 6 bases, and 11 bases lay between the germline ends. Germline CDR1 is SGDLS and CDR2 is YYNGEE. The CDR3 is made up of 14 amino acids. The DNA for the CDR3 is TGTGCCAGCAGCCCCGGGACTGGTAATTCACCCCTCCACTTT. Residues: CASSPGTGNSPLHF.

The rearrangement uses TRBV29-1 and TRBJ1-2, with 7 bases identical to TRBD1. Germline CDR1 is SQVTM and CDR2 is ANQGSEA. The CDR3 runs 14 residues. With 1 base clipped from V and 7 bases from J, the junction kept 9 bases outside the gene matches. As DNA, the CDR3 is TGCAGCGTTGAAGTGAGTCAACGACAGGGTGGCTACACCTTC. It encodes CSVEVSQRQGGYTF.

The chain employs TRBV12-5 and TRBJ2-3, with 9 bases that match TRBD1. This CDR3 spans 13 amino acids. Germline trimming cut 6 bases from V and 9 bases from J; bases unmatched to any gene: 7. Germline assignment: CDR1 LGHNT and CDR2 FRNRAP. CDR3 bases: TGTGCTAGTGGGATACAGGGGGCGTCGACGCAGTATTTT. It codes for CASGIQGASTQYF.

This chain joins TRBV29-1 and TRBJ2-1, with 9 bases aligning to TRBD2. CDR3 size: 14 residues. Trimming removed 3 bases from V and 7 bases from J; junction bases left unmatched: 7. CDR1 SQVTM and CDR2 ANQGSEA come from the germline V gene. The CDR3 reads CSVEFRLAGNEQFF. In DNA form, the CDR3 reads TGCAGCGTTGAGTTTCGGCTAGCGGGAAATGAGCAGTTCTTC.

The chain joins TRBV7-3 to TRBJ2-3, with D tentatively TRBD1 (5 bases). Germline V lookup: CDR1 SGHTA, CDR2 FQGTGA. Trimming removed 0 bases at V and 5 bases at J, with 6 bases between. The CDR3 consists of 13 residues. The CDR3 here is CASSLTGRDTQYF. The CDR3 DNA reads TGTGCCAGCAGCTTAACGGGGCGAGATACGCAGTATTTT.

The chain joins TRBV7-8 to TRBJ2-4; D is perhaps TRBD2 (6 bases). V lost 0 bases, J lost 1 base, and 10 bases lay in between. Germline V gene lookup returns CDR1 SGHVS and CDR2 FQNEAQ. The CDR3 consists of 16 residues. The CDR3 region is CASSLARAGAKNIQYF. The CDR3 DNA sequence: TGTGCCAGCAGCTTAGCTCGGGCGGGGGCCAAAAACATTCAGTACTTC. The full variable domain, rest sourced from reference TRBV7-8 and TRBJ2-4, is GAGVSQSPRYKVAKRGQDVALRCDPISGHVSLFWYQQALGQGPEFLTYFQNEAQLDKSGLPSDRFFAERPEGSVSTLKIQRTQQEDSAVYLCASSLARAGAKNIQYFGAGTRLSVL.

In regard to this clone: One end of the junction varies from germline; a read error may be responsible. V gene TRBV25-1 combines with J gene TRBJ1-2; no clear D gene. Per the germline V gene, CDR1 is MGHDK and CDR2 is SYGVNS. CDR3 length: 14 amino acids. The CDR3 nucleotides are TGTGCCAGCAGTGACACCCTGGACTCGACAAGGGCCTTCTTC. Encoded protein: CASSDTLDSTRAFF.

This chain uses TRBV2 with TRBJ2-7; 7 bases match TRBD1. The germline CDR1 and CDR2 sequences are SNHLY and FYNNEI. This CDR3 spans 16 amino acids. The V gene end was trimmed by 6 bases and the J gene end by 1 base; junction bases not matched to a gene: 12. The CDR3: CASSDLGTVASYEQYF. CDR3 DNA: TGTGCCAGCAGCGACCTCGGGACAGTTGCATCCTACGAGCAGTACTTC.

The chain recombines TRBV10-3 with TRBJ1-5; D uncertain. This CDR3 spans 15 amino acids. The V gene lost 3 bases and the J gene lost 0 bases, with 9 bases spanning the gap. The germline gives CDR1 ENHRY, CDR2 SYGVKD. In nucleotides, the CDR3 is TGTGCCATCAGTGAATCTGGTAATAGCAATCAGCCCCAGCATTTT. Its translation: CAISESGNSNQPQHF.